This TCR beta chain was captured by sequencing in a study of CD8 T cells in ankylosing spondylitis. Trimming took 1 base from V and 5 from J, leaving 21 bases between them. CDR3 length: 17 residues. The germline gives CDR1 SGHDT, CDR2 YYEEEE. Library preparation for TCR beta used quantitative 5'-RACE with molecular barcodes. TCRdb analysed the 5' RACE reads with MiXCR anew, one entry per CDR3 protein. The top ten clones hold approximately 3% of a sample with about 130,000 distinct CDR3 sequences, roughly 15% of them seen once. Note on this clonotype: As yet, its antigen is unknown.

Study-wide findings and caveats: There were earlier reports of some motif variants in reactive arthritis synovial fluid and blood. Among TCR beta sequences, a motif of several highly homologous variants appeared characteristic of ankylosing spondylitis blood. Matched ankylosing spondylitis synovial fluid reportedly showed significant enrichment of disease-linked clones.

Sequenced sample: blood, either unsorted or a sorted T cell fraction (not recorded which). The TCR comes from a female donor with ankylosing spondylitis or in good health (not recorded which). The rearrangement joins TRBV5-6 to TRBJ1-1; D gene unclear. CDR3: CASSLLSWGYSRTEAFF. The CDR3 DNA reads as TGTGCCAGCAGCTTGCTGTCTTGGGGATACTCACGAACTGAAGCTTTCTTT.